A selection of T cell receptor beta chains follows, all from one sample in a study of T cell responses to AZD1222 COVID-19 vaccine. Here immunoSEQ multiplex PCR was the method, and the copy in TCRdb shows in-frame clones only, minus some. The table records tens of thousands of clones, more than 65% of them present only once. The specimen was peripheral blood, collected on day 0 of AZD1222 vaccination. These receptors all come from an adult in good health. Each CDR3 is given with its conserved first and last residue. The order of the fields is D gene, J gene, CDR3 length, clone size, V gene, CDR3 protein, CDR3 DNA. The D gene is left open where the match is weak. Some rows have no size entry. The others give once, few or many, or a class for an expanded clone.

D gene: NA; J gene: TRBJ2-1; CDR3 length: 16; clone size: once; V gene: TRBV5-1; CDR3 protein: CASSLDPGLSYNEQFF; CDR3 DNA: TGCGCCAGCAGCTTGGATCCAGGGCTAAGCTACAATGAGCAGTTCTTC
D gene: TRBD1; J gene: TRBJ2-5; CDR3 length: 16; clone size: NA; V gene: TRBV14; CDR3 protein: CASSLQPGQGLETQYF; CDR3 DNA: TGTGCCAGCAGCCTTCAACCGGGACAGGGGTTAGAGACCCAGTACTTC
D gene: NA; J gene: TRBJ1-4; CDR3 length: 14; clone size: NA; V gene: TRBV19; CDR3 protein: CASSQVATNEKLFF; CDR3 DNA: TGTGCCAGTAGTCAGGTTGCCACTAATGAAAAACTGTTTTTT
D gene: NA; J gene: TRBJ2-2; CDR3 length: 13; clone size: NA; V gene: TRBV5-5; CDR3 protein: CASSRGCTGELFF; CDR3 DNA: TGTGCCAGCAGCCGTGGATGCACCGGGGAGCTGTTTTTT
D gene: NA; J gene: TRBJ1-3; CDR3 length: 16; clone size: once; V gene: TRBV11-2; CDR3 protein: CASSLDALVSGNTIYF; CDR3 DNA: TGTGCCAGCAGCTTAGATGCGTTAGTCTCTGGAAACACCATATATTTT
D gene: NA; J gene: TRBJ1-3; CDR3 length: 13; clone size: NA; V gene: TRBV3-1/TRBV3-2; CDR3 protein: CASSQGDLNTIYF; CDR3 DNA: TGTGCCAGCAGCCAAGGAGACCTCAACACCATATATTTT
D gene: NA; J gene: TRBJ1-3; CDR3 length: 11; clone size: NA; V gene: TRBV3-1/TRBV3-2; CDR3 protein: CASSQADTIYF; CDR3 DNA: TGTGCCAGCAGCCAGGCGGACACCATATATTTT
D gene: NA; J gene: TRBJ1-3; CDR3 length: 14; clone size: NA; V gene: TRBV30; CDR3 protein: CAWSSAGTGNTIYF; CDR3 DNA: TGTGCCTGGAGTTCGGCTGGGACTGGAAACACCATATATTTT
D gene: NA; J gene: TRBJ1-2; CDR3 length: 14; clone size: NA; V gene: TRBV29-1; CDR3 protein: CSVESLGQRYGYTF; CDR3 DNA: TGCAGCGTTGAATCTCTAGGACAACGCTATGGCTACACCTTC
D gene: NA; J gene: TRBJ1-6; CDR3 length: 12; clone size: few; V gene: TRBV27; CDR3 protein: CASKSYNSPLHF; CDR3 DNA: TGTGCCAGCAAAAGCTATAATTCACCCCTCCACTTT
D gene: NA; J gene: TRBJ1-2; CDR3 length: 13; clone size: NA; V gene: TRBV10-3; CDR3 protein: CAISSSYDYGYTF; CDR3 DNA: TGTGCCATCAGCAGTAGTTACGACTATGGCTACACCTTC
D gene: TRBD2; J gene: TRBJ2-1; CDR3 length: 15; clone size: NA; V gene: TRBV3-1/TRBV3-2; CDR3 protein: CASSQVSGSFNEQFF; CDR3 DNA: TGTGCCAGCAGCCAAGTTAGCGGGAGCTTCAATGAGCAGTTCTTC
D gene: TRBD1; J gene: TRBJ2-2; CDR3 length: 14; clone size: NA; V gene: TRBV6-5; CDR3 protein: CASRGQGMVGELFF; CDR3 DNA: TGTGCCAGCCGGGGACAGGGGATGGTCGGGGAGCTGTTTTTT
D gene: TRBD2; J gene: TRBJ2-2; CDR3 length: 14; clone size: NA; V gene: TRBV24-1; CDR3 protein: CATSDFLAGGELFF; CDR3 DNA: TGTGCCACCAGTGATTTTCTAGCGGGCGGGGAGCTGTTTTTT
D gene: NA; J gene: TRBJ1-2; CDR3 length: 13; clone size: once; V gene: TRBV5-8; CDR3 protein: CASSLSERYGYTF; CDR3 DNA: TGTGCCAGCAGCTTGTCTGAACGCTATGGCTACACCTTC
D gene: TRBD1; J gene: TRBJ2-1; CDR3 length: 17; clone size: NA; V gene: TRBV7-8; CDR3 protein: CASSGTRGRISYNEQFF; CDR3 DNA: TGTGCCAGCAGCGGAACCAGGGGGCGCATCTCCTACAATGAGCAGTTCTTC
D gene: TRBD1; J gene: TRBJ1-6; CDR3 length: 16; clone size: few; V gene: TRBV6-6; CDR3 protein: CASSRGRGQDNSPLHF; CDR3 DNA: TGTGCCAGCAGTAGGGGGAGGGGACAGGATAATTCACCCCTCCACTTT
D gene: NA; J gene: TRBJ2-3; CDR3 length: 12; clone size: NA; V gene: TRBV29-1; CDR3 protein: CSVEPEADTQYF; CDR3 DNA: TGCAGCGTTGAGCCAGAGGCAGATACGCAGTATTTT
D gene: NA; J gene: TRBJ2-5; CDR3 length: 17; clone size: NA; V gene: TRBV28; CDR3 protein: CASTEGFLKDSQETQYF; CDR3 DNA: TGTGCCAGCACTGAAGGATTTTTAAAAGATTCTCAAGAGACCCAGTACTTC
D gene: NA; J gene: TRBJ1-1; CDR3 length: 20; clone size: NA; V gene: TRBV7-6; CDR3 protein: CASSSELPGGGRRMNTEAFF; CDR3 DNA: TGTGCCAGCAGCTCAGAGCTCCCTGGTGGGGGGCGGAGGATGAACACTGAAGCTTTCTTT
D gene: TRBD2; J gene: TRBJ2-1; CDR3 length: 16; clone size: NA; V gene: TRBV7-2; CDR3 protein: CASSLETSGAHNEQFF; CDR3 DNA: TGTGCCAGCAGCTTGGAGACTAGCGGGGCTCACAATGAGCAGTTCTTC
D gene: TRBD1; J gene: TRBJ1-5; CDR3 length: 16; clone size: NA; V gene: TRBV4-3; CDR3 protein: CASSQWTGDSNQPQHF; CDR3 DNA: TGCGCCAGCAGCCAATGGACAGGGGACAGCAATCAGCCCCAGCATTTT
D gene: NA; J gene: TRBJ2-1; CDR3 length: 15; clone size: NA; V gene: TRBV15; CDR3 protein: CATSPDRLSYNEQFF; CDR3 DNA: TGTGCCACCAGCCCGGACCGACTTTCCTACAATGAGCAGTTCTTC
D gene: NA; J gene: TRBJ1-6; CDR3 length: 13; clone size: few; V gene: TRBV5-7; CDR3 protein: CASSWHLYSPLHF; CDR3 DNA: TGTGCCAGCAGCTGGCATCTCTATTCACCCCTCCACTTT
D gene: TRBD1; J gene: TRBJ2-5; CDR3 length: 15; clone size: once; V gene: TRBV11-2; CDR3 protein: CASSKYRDREETQYF; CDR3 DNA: TGTGCCAGCAGCAAATACCGGGACAGGGAAGAGACCCAGTACTTC
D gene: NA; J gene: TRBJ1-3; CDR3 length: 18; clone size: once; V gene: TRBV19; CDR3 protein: CASSMGEYISYLGNTIYF; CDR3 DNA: TGTGCCAGTAGTATGGGGGAATATATAAGTTATCTTGGAAACACCATATATTTT
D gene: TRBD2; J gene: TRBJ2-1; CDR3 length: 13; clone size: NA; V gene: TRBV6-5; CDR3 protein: CASRGTNYNEQFF; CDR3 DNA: TGTGCCAGCAGGGGGACTAACTACAATGAGCAGTTCTTC
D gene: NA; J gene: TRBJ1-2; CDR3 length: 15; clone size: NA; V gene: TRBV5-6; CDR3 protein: CASSLFAGAQGGYTF; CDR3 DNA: TGTGCCAGCAGCTTGTTCGCAGGAGCACAGGGCGGCTACACCTTC
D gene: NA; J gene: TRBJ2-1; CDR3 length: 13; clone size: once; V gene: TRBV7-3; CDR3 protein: CASSPTDYNEQFF; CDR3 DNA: TGTGCCAGCAGCCCGACAGATTACAATGAGCAGTTCTTC
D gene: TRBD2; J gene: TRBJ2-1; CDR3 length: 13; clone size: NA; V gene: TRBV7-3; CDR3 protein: CASSEQSSGKQFF; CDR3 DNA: TGTGCCAGCAGCGAACAGTCTAGCGGGAAGCAGTTCTTC
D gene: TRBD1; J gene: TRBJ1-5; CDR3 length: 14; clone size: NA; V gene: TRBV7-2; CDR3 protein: CASSLAGQGQPQHF; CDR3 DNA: TGTGCCAGCAGCTTAGCAGGACAGGGGCAGCCCCAGCATTTT
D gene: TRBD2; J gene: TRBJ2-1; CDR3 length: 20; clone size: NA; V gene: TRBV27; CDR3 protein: CASSTNSGTSGNTTYNEQFF; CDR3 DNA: TGTGCCAGCAGTACTAACTCCGGGACTAGCGGAAATACAACCTACAATGAGCAGTTCTTC
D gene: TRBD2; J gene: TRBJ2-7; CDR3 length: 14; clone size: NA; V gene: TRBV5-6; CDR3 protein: CASSLLGLDYEQYF; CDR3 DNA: TGTGCCAGCAGCTTACTGGGACTAGACTACGAGCAGTACTTC
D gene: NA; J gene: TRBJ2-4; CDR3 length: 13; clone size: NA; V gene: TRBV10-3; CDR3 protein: CAISVRTEDIQYF; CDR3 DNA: TGTGCCATCAGTGTTCGGACAGAAGACATTCAGTACTTC
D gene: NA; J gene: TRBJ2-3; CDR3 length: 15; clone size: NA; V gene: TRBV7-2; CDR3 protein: CASSSTSRDTDTQYF; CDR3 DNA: TGTGCCAGCAGCTCGACTAGTCGAGACACAGATACGCAGTATTTT
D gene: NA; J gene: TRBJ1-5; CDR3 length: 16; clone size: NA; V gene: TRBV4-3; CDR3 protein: CASSQEIMRGDQPQHF; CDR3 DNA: TGCGCCAGCAGCCAAGAAATCATGAGGGGTGATCAGCCCCAGCATTTT
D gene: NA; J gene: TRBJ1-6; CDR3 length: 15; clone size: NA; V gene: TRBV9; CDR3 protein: CASSAEEGGNSPLHF; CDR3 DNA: TGTGCCAGCAGCGCCGAGGAGGGGGGAAATTCACCCCTCCACTTT
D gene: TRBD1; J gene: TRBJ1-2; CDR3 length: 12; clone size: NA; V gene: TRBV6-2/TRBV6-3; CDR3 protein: CASSSGQGMDTF; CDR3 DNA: TGTGCCAGCAGTTCTGGACAGGGGATGGACACCTTC
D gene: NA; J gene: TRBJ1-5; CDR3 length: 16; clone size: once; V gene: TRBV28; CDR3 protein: CATRGPSAYSNQPQHF; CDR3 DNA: TGTGCCACCCGCGGTCCCTCGGCGTATAGCAATCAGCCCCAGCATTTT
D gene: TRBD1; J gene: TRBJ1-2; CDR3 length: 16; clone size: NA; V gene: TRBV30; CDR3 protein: CAWSFRTTGGRDGYTF; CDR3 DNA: TGTGCCTGGAGTTTCAGAACCACAGGGGGTCGTGATGGCTACACCTTC
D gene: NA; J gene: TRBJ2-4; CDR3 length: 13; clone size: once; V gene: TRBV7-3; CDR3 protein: CASSPEAKNIQYF; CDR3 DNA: TGTGCCAGCAGCCCCGAAGCCAAAAACATTCAGTACTTC
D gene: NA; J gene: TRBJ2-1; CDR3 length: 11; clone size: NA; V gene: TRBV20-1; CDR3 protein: CSASGVNEQFF; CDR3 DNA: TGCAGTGCTAGCGGGGTCAATGAGCAGTTCTTC
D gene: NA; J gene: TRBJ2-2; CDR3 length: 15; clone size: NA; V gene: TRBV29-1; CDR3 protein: CSVLAGPANTGELFF; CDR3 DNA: TGCAGCGTTCTTGCTGGTCCCGCGAACACCGGGGAGCTGTTTTTT
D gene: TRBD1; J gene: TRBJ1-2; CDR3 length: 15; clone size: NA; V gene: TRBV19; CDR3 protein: CASSVDRGLVYGYTF; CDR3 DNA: TGTGCCAGTAGTGTTGACAGGGGGCTCGTCTATGGCTACACCTTC
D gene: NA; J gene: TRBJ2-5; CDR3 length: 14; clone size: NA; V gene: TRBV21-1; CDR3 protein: CASSKAWGWETQYF; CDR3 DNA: TGTGCCAGCAGCAAAGCGTGGGGATGGGAGACCCAGTACTTC
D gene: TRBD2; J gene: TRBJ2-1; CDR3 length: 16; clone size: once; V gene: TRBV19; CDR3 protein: CASSSRAGGGYNEQFF; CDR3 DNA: TGTGCCAGTAGTTCCCGAGCGGGAGGTGGGTACAATGAGCAGTTCTTC
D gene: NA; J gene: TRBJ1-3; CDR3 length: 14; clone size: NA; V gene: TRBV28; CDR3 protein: CASSPSWSGNTIYF; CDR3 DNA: TGTGCCAGCAGTCCTTCATGGTCTGGAAACACCATATATTTT
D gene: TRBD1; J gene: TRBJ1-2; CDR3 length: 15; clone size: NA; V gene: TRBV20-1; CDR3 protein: CSASDLVGQGGGYTF; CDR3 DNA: TGCAGTGCTAGTGACCTGGTGGGACAGGGAGGTGGCTACACCTTC
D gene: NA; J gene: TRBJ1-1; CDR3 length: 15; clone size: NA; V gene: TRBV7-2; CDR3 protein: CASSLAAGEGTEAFF; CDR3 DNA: TGTGCCAGCAGCTTAGCAGCAGGGGAGGGTACTGAAGCTTTCTTT
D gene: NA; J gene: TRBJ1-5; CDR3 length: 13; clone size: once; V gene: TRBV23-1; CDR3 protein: CASQGPDPPAQHF; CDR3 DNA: TGCGCCAGCCAGGGGCCCGACCCCCCGGCCCAGCATTTT
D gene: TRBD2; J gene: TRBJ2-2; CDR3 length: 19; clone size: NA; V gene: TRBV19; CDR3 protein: CASRRHGTSGRLSGGELFF; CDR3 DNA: TGTGCCAGTAGGCGCCACGGGACTAGCGGGAGATTGTCAGGCGGGGAGCTGTTTTTT
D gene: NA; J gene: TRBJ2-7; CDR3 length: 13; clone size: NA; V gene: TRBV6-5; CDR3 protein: CASSYSRVYEQYF; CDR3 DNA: TGTGCCAGCAGTTACTCGAGAGTCTACGAGCAGTACTTC